Many counts were recorded for the clone carrying this T cell receptor (beta chain). The data stem from a study of neurological immune-mediated disorders. TCRdb re-called the 5' RACE reads through MiXCR, storing one row per CDR3 protein. Of 45,000 or so distinct CDR3 sequences detected, around 2.9% appear once; the ten largest clones hold about 14%. Germline trimming cut 5 bases from V and 10 bases from J; bases unmatched to any gene: 11. In germline, CDR1 is SGHRS, CDR2 YFSETQ. This CDR3 comprises 14 residues. The source is a woman in her fifties or sixties with multiple sclerosis. The chain combines TRBV5-1 with TRBJ2-1, with TRBD2 matching over 8 bases. The sequencing input was PBMCs. The CDR3 DNA follows: TGCGCCAGCAGTTTTCGCCGGGGGGGAGAGGAGCAGTTCTTC. This codes for CASSFRRGGEEQFF.